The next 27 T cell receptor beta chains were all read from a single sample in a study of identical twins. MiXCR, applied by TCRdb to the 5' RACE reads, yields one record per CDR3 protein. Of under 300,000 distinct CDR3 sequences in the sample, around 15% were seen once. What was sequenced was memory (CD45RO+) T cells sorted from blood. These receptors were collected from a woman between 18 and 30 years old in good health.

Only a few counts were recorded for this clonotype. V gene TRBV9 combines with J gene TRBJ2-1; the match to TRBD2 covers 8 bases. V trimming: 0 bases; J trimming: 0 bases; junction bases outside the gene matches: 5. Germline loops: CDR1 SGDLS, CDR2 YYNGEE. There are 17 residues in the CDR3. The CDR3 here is CASSVGNSGASYNEQFF. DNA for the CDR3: TGTGCCAGCAGCGTAGGAAATAGCGGGGCCTCCTACAATGAGCAGTTCTTC.

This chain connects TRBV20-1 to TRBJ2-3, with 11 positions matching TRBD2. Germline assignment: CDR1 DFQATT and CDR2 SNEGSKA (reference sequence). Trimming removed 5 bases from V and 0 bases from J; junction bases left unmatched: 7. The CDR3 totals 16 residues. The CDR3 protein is CSAAGTSGISTDTQYF. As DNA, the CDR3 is TGCAGTGCTGCCGGGACTAGCGGAATCAGCACAGATACGCAGTATTTT.

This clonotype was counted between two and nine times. CDR3 residues: CASSFRASGANVLTF. The DNA for the CDR3 is TGTGCCAGCAGTTTCAGGGCCTCTGGGGCCAACGTCCTGACTTTC. The rearrangement links TRBV6-2 or TRBV6-3 to TRBJ2-6; possible D gene TRBD1, 5 bases. The V and J ends lost 4 bases and 0 bases respectively, with 7 bases between them. The CDR3 totals 15 residues. Germline assignment: CDR1 MNHEY and CDR2 SVGEGT.

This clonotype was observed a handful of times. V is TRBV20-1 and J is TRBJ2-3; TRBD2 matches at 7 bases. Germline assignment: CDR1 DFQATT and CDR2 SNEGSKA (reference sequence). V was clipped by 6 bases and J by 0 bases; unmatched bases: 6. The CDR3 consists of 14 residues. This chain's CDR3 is CSASGTASTDTQYF. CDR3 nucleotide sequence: TGCAGTGCCAGCGGGACGGCGAGCACAGATACGCAGTATTTT.

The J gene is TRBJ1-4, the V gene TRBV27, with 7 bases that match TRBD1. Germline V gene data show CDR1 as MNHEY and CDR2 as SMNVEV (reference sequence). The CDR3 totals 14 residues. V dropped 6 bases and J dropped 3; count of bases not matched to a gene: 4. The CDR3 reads CASRKTGSNEKLFF. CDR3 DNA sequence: TGTGCCAGCAGGAAGACAGGGTCTAATGAAAAACTGTTTTTT.

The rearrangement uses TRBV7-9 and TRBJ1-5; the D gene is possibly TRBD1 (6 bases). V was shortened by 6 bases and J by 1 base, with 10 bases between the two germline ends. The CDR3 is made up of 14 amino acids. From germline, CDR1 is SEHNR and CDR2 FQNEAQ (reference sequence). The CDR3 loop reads CASRSDRSNQPQHF. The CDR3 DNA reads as TGTGCCAGCAGATCTGACAGGAGCAATCAGCCCCAGCATTTT.

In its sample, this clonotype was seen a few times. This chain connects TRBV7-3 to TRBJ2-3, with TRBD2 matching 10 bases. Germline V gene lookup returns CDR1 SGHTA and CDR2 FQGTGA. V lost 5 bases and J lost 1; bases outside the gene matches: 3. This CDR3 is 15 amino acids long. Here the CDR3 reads CASSQLAGRTDTQYF. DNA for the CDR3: TGTGCCAGCAGCCAACTAGCGGGACGCACAGATACGCAGTATTTT. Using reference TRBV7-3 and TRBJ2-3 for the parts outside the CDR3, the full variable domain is GAGVSQTPSNKVTEKGKYVELRCDPISGHTALYWYRQSLGQGPEFLIYFQGTGAADDSGLPNDRFFAVRPEGSVSTLKIQRTERGDSAVYLCASSQLAGRTDTQYFGPGTRLTVL.

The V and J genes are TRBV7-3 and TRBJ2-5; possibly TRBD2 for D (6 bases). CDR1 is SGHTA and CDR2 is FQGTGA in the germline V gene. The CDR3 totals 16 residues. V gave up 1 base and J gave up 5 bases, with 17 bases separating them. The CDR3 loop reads CASSLNSREFGETQYF. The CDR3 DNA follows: TGTGCCAGCAGCTTAAACTCGCGGGAATTTGGGGAGACCCAGTACTTC.

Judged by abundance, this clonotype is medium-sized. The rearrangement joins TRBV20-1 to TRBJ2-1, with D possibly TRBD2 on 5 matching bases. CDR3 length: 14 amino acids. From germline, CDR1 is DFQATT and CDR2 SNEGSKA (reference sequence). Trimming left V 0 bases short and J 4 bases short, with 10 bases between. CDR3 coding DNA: TGCAGTGCTAGAGATACTAGGGATTACAATGAGCAGTTCTTC. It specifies CSARDTRDYNEQFF.

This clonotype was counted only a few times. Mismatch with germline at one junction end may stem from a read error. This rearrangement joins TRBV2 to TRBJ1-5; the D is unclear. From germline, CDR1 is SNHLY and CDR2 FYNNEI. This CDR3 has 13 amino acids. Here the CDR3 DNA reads TGTGCCAGCAGTGAAAATAGCTATCAGCCCCAGCATTTT. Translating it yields CASSENSYQPQHF.

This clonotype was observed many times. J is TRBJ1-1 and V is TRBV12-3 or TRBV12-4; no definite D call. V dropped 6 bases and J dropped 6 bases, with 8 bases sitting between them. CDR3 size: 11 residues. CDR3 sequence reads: CASSDGAEAFF. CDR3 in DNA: TGTGCCAGCAGCGACGGGGCTGAAGCTTTCTTT.

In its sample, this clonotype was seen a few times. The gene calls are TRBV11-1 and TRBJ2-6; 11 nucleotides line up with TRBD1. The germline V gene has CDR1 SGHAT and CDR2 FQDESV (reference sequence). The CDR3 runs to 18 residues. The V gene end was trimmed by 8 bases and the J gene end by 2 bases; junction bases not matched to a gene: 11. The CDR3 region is CASDPGTGGIAGANVLTF. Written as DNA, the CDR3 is TGTGCCAGCGACCCCGGGACAGGGGGAATCGCTGGGGCCAACGTCCTGACTTTC.

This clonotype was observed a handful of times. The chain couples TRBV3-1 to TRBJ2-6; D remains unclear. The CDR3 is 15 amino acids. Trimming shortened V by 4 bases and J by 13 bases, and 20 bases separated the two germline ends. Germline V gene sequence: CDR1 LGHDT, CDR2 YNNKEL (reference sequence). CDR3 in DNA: TGTGCCAGCAGCCCCTATGGTCTCTCGAGGACGGTCCTGACTTTC. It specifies CASSPYGLSRTVLTF.

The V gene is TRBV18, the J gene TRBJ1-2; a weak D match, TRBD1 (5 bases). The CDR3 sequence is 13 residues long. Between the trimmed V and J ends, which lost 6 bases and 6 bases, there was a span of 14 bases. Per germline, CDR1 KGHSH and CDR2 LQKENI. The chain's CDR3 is CASSPVQGNGYTF. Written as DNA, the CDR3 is TGTGCCAGCTCGCCTGTTCAGGGTAATGGCTACACCTTC.

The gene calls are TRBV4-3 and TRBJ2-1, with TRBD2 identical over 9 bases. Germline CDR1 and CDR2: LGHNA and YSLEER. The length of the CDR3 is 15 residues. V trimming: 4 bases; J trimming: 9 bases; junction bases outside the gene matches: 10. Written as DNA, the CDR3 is TGCGCCAGCAGCCCCTTGGCGGGAGGGCCGGGTGAGCAGTTCTTC. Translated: CASSPLAGGPGEQFF.

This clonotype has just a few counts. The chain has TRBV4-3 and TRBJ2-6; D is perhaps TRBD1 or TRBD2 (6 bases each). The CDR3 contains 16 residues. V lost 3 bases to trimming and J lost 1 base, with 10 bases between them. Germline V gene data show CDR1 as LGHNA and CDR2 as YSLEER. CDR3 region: CASSHEGGSGANVLTF. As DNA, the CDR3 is TGCGCCAGCAGCCATGAGGGGGGATCTGGGGCCAACGTCCTGACTTTC.

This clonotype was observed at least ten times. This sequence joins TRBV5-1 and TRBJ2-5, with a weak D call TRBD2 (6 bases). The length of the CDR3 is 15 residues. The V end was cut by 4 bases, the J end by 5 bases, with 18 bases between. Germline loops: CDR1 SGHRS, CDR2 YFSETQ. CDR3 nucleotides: TGCGCCAGCAGCGTCGGGACTCCCGGCGGGGAGACCCAGTACTTC. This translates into CASSVGTPGGETQYF.

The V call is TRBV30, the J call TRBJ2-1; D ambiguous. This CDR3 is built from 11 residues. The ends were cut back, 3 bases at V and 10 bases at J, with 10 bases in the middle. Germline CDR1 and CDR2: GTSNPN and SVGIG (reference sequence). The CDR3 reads CAWRGYLEQFF. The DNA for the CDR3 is TGTGCCTGGAGGGGATACTTGGAGCAGTTCTTC.

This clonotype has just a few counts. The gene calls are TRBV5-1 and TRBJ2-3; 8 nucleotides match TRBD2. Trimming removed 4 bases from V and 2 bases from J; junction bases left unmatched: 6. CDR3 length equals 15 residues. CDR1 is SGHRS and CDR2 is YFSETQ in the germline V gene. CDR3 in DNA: TGCGCCAGCAGCAGGACTAGCATTTTCACAGATACGCAGTATTTT. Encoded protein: CASSRTSIFTDTQYF.

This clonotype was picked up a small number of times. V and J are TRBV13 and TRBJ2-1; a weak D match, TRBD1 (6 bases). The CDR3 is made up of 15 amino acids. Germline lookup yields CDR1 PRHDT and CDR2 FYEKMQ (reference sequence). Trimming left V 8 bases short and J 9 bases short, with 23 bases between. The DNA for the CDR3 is TGTGCCAGCCTTAGCCGGGACACCAGGCGGAGTGAGCAGTTCTTC. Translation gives CASLSRDTRRSEQFF.

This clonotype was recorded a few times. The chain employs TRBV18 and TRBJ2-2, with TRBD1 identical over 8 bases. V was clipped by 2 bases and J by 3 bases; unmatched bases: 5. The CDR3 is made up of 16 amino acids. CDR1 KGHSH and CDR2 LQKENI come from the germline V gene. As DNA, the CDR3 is TGTGCCAGCTCACCAGTGAAGACAGGGGACACCGGGGAGCTGTTTTTT. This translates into CASSPVKTGDTGELFF. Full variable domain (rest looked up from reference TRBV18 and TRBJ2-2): NAGVMQNPRHLVRRRGQEARLRCSPMKGHSHVYWYRQLPEEGLKFMVYLQKENIIDESGMPKERFSAEFPKEGPSILRIQQVVRGDSAAYFCASSPVKTGDTGELFFGEGSRLTVL.

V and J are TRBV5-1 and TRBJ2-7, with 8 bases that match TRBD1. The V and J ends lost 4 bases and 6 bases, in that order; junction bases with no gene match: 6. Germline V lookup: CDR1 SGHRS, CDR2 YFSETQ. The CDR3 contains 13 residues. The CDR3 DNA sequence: TGCGCCAGCAGCCCCACAGGGGGTGGCGAGCAGTACTTC. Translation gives CASSPTGGGEQYF.

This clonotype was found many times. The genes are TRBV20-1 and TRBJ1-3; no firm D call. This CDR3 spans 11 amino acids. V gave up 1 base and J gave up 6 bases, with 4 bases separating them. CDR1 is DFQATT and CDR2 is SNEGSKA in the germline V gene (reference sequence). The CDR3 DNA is TGCAGTGCTAGAGTCGAAAACACCATATATTTT. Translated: CSARVENTIYF.

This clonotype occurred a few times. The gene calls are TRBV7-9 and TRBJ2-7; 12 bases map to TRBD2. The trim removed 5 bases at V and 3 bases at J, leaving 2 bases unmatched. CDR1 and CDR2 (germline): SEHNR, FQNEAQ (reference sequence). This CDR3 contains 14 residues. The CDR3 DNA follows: TGTGCCAGCAGCAAGACTAGCGGGGGCTACGAGCAGTACTTC. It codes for CASSKTSGGYEQYF. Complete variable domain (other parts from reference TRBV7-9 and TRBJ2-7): DTGVSQNPRHKITKRGQNVTFRCDPISEHNRLYWYRQTLGQGPEFLTYFQNEAQLEKSRLLSDRFSAERPKGSFSTLEIQRTEQGDSAMYLCASSKTSGGYEQYFGPGTRLTVT.

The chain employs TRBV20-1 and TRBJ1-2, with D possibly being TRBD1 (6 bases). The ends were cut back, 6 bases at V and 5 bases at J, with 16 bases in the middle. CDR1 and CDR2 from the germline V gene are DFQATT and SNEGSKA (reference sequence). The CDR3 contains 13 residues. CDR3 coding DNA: TGCAGTGCGAAAGTGGGGGGCGGATATGGCTACACCTTC. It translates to CSAKVGGGYGYTF.

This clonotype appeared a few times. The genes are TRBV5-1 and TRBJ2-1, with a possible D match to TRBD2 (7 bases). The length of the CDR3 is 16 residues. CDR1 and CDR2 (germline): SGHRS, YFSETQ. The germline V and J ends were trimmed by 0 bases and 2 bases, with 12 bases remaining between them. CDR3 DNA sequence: TGCGCCAGCAGCTTGGCAGGGGAGGGGACCTACAATGAGCAGTTCTTC. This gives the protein CASSLAGEGTYNEQFF.

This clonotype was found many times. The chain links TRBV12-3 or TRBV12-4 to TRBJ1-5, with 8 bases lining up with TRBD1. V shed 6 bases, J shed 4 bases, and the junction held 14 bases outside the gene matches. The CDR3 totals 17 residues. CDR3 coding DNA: TGTGCCAGCAGCCCATACGGACAGGGCTGGAATAATCAGCCCCAGCATTTT. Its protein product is CASSPYGQGWNNQPQHF.